The 2 T cell receptor beta chains below come from one sample, sequenced in a study of cytomegalovirus exposure and HLA in healthy donors. This PCR relied on a set of 60 Vbeta primers and 13 Jbeta primers. Sequencing was performed with immunoSEQ multiplex PCR; in TCRdb, only in-frame clones are kept and a portion is missing. Of some 80,000 clones listed, 60% to 85% are singletons. The sequencing sample was made of PBMCs. The origin of the receptors is a young man in good health and CMV-seropositive.

This rearrangement joins TRBV19 to TRBJ1-1; D is ambiguous. With 6 bases removed from V and 6 bases from J, the gap between germline ends came to 14 bases. The CDR3 sequence is 13 residues long. Germline CDR1 and CDR2: LNHDA and SQIVND (reference sequence). The CDR3 sequence is CASSYPLPSEAFF. Written as DNA, the CDR3 is TGTGCCAGTAGCTACCCACTCCCCTCTGAAGCTTTCTTT.

The rearrangement joins TRBV14 to TRBJ2-5; 10 bases line up with TRBD1. V was clipped by 4 bases and J by 5 bases; unmatched bases: 4. Per the germline V gene, CDR1 is SGHDN and CDR2 is FVKESK. This CDR3 is built from 14 residues. In DNA form, the CDR3 reads TGTGCCAGCAGCCCGACAGGGGGCTGGGAGACCCAGTACTTC. It specifies CASSPTGGWETQYF.